This TCR beta chain was identified during a study of OX40 agonist ivuxolimab in advanced cancers. Data came from immunoSEQ multiplex PCR; TCRdb stores just in-frame clones and leaves some out. The sample records 55,000 to 65,000 clones, approximately 90% being singletons. This sequence originates from an adult with an advanced solid tumor such as melanoma, head and neck, liver or kidney cancer. Sequencing was performed on CD4+ or CD8+ T cells sorted from blood, taken in a trial of the OX40 agonist ivuxolimab.

The CDR3 DNA sequence: TGTGCCAGCAGCTTAGGGACTAGCGGTTACACCGGGGAGCTGTTTTTT. This encodes CASSLGTSGYTGELFF. J is TRBJ2-2 and V is TRBV7-6, with 10 bases aligning to TRBD2. Losses at the gene ends were 1 base for V and 3 bases for J; bases not matched to a gene: 2. The germline V gene has CDR1 SGHVS and CDR2 FNYEAQ. The CDR3 is 16 amino acids. The variable domain in full, with the rest retrieved from reference TRBV7-6 and TRBJ2-2, is GAGVSQSPRYKVTKRGQDVALRCDPISGHVSLYWYRQALGQGPEFLTYFNYEAQQDKSGLPNDRFSAERPEGSISTLTIQRTEQRDSAMYRCASSLGTSGYTGELFFGEGSRLTVL.